The 14 T cell receptor beta chains below come from one sample, sequenced in a study of shared clonotypes between healthy human individuals. The assay was immunoSEQ multiplex PCR, and TCRdb's table has in-frame clones only and misses some. In the table there are roughly 2.2 million clones, roughly 92% of which are singletons. The sequenced material came from naive CD4+ T cells from PBMCs. Noted subset: CD45RA+ positively selected. These receptors all stem from a man aged 18 to 35 in good health. Some clones in this sample may be carry-over from other donors' samples.

The chain carries TRBV5-5 and TRBJ1-2; D uncertain. V was cut by 3 bases and J by 4 bases, with 16 bases left in between. The CDR3 has 15 residues. Germline V gene lookup returns CDR1 SGHKS and CDR2 YYEKEE (reference sequence). The CDR3 sequence: CASSSLAGIGYGYTF. Here the CDR3 DNA reads TGTGCCAGCAGCTCCCTGGCGGGTATTGGCTATGGCTACACCTTC. The entire variable domain, with the rest obtained from reference TRBV5-5 and TRBJ1-2, is as follows: DAGVTQSPTHLIKTRGQQVTLRCSPISGHKSVSWYQQVLGQGPQFIFQYYEKEERGRGNFPDRFSARQFPNYSSELNVNALLLGDSALYLCASSSLAGIGYGYTFGSGTRLTVV.

This clone was detected once. This rearrangement joins TRBV15 to TRBJ2-7; 10 bases line up with TRBD2. This CDR3 contains 16 residues. The ends lost 0 bases at V and 6 bases at J; junction bases unmatched: 8. The germline V gene has CDR1 LNHNV and CDR2 YYDKDF (reference sequence). The CDR3 region is CATSRDIAGGAGEQYF. Written as DNA, the CDR3 is TGTGCCACCAGCAGAGATATAGCGGGAGGCGCGGGCGAGCAGTACTTC.

This chain links TRBV5-1 with TRBJ1-5; tentative D call: TRBD1 (5 bases). Germline values: CDR1 SGHRS, CDR2 YFSETQ. V was shortened by 4 bases and J by 4 bases, with 15 bases between the two germline ends. The CDR3 consists of 15 residues. The CDR3 protein is CASSQTDSLNQPQHF. CDR3 DNA: TGCGCCAGCAGCCAAACTGACAGTTTGAATCAGCCCCAGCATTTT.

The chain employs TRBV7-3 and TRBJ2-5, with 11 bases fitting TRBD2. V dropped 4 bases and J dropped 4; count of bases not matched to a gene: 8. Germline loops: CDR1 SGHTA, CDR2 FQGTGA. The length of the CDR3 is 16 residues. The CDR3 protein is CASSSQASGRLETQYF. The DNA for the CDR3 is TGTGCCAGCAGCTCCCAGGCTAGCGGGAGGCTAGAGACCCAGTACTTC.

This chain joins TRBV11-2 and TRBJ2-3, with a possible D match to TRBD2 (5 bases). Per germline, CDR1 SGHAT and CDR2 FQNNGV. CDR3 length: 13 residues. V gave up 4 bases and J gave up 7 bases, with 12 bases separating them. In nucleotides, the CDR3 is TGTGCCAGCAGCTCTCTTCGGGGAAATACGCAGTATTTT. This encodes CASSSLRGNTQYF.

Here the CDR3 DNA reads TGTGCCAGCAGTGAAAACAGGGTTAGTGAGCAGTTCTTC. Encoded protein: CASSENRVSEQFF. The chain is built from TRBV6-1 and TRBJ2-1; possible D gene TRBD1, 6 bases. V was shortened by 2 bases and J by 9 bases, with 11 bases between the two germline ends. Germline assignment: CDR1 MNHNS and CDR2 SASEGT. This CDR3 is 13 amino acids long.

This sequence joins TRBV6-1 and TRBJ2-1, with 10 bases matching TRBD2. CDR1 MNHNS and CDR2 SASEGT come from the germline V gene. V was clipped by 7 bases and J by 9 bases; unmatched bases: 9. This CDR3 is 14 amino acids long. The CDR3 spells CASTQREGQSEQFF. The DNA of the CDR3 is TGTGCCAGCACCCAGCGGGAGGGCCAGAGTGAGCAGTTCTTC.

J is TRBJ2-5 and V is TRBV6-1, with TRBD2 as a possible D gene (6 bases). The CDR3 is 16 residues long. Per germline, CDR1 MNHNS and CDR2 SASEGT. V was shortened by 1 base and J by 5 bases, with 17 bases between the two germline ends. CDR3 loop: CASSEVGGGAPETQYF. CDR3 bases: TGTGCCAGCAGTGAAGTTGGTGGCGGGGCCCCGGAGACCCAGTACTTC.

The V call is TRBV27, the J call TRBJ2-2, with TRBD2 matching over 8 bases. The CDR3 extends over 16 amino acids. Trimming removed 5 bases from V and 0 bases from J; junction bases left unmatched: 5. Germline-derived CDR1 and CDR2 are MNHEY and SMNVEV (reference sequence). Here the CDR3 DNA reads TGTGCCAGCAGTACCCTACTAGCGGCGAACACCGGGGAGCTGTTTTTT. Its protein is CASSTLLAANTGELFF.

The gene calls are TRBV7-9 and TRBJ2-7; the match to TRBD1 covers 10 bases. The J segment lost 2 bases and the V segment lost 0 bases, leaving 10 bases of the junction unmatched. In germline, CDR1 is SEHNR, CDR2 FQNEAQ (reference sequence). This CDR3 comprises 18 residues. The CDR3 loop is CASSLALGDRGRTYEQYF. In nucleotides, the CDR3 is TGTGCCAGCAGCTTAGCGCTGGGGGACAGGGGAAGAACCTACGAGCAGTACTTC. The variable domain in full, with the rest retrieved from reference TRBV7-9 and TRBJ2-7, is DTGVSQNPRHKITKRGQNVTFRCDPISEHNRLYWYRQTLGQGPEFLTYFQNEAQLEKSRLLSDRFSAERPKGSFSTLEIQRTEQGDSAMYLCASSLALGDRGRTYEQYFGPGTRLTVT.

The chain couples TRBV7-2 to TRBJ2-1; D might be TRBD1 or TRBD2, each matching 5 bases. The V gene's germline CDR1 is SGHTA and CDR2 FQGNSA. V lost 3 bases and J lost 3, with 18 bases in between. This CDR3 spans 17 amino acids. The CDR3 loop is CASSLLSRGPVYNEQFF. CDR3 bases: TGTGCCAGCAGCTTGTTATCCCGGGGCCCCGTCTACAATGAGCAGTTCTTC. Variable domain in full (rest from reference TRBV7-2 and TRBJ2-1): GAGVSQSPSNKVTEKGKDVELRCDPISGHTALYWYRQSLGQGLEFLIYFQGNSAPDKSGLPSDRFSAERTGGSVSTLTIQRTQQEDSAVYLCASSLLSRGPVYNEQFFGPGTRLTVL.

V is TRBV7-2 and J is TRBJ2-5, with TRBD1 matching over 7 bases. The CDR3 is 13 residues long. Germline lookup yields CDR1 SGHTA and CDR2 FQGNSA. V was clipped by 6 bases and J by 5 bases; unmatched bases: 6. The CDR3 sequence: CASSQTGWETQYF. The CDR3 DNA reads TGTGCCAGCAGTCAGACAGGGTGGGAGACCCAGTACTTC.

The CDR3 loop reads CASSAPGTSQETQYF. CDR3 nucleotides: TGTGCCAGCAGTGCCCCGGGGACGTCTCAAGAGACCCAGTACTTC. V usage is TRBV25-1 and J usage is TRBJ2-5, with D possibly being TRBD1 or TRBD2 (5 bases each). V gave up 4 bases and J gave up 2 bases, with 14 bases separating them. Germline CDR1 is MGHDK and CDR2 is SYGVNS. The CDR3 runs to 15 residues.

J is TRBJ2-7 and V is TRBV30; D not certain. This CDR3 contains 13 residues. V was clipped by 1 base and J by 2 bases, with 9 bases between them. Germline CDR1 and CDR2: GTSNPN and SVGIG (reference sequence). CDR3 nucleotide sequence: TGTGCCTGGAGTGCCGACTTAACCTACGAGCAGTACTTC. The encoded protein is CAWSADLTYEQYF. The full variable domain, rest sourced from reference TRBV30 and TRBJ2-7, is SQTIHQWPATLVQPVGSPLSLECTVEGTSNPNLYWYRQAAGRGLQLLFYSVGIGQISSEVPQNLSASRPQDRQFILSSKKLLLSDSGFYLCAWSADLTYEQYFGPGTRLTVT.